This T cell receptor (beta chain) stems from a study of patients and donors after allogeneic stem cell transplantation. Germline lookup yields CDR1 SGHRS and CDR2 YFSETQ. V lost 0 bases and J lost 3, with 10 bases in between. This CDR3 is 15 amino acids long. This clonotype was seen more than once but under ten times. One entry per CDR3 protein, called by TCRdb with MiXCR from the RT-PCR reads. The sample yields tens of thousands of distinct CDR3 sequences, about 30% seen once. The chain employs TRBV5-1 and TRBJ2-1; D might be TRBD2 (5 bases). Source material: blood, either unsorted or a sorted T cell fraction (not recorded which). The clonotype was recovered from a human donor who was either an allogeneic HSCT recipient or a stem cell or donor lymphocyte infusion donor (not recorded which). It is not recorded whose cells these are; they may come from a transplant donor. This CDR3 reads CASSLGGSVYNEQFF. CDR3 DNA sequence: TGCGCCAGCAGCTTGGGAGGTAGCGTCTACAATGAGCAGTTCTTC.